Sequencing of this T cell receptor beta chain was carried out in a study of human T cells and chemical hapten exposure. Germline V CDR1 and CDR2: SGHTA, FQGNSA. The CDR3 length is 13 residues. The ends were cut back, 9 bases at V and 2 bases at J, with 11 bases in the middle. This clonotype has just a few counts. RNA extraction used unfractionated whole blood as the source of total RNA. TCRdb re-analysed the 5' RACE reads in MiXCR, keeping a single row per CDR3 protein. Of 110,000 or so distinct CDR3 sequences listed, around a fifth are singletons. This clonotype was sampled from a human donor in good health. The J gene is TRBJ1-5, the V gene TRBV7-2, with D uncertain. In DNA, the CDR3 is TGTGCCAGTGGGGTTAGGGGCAATCAGCCCCAGCATTTT. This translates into CASGVRGNQPQHF. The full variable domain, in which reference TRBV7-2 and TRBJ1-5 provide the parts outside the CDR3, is GAGVSQSPSNKVTEKGKDVELRCDPISGHTALYWYRQSLGQGLEFLIYFQGNSAPDKSGLPSDRFSAERTGGSVSTLTIQRTQQEDSAVYLCASGVRGNQPQHFGDGTRLSIL.